The next 32 T cell receptor beta chains were all read from a single sample in a study of blood T cells in healthy people across ages. The second PCR ran roughly 7 to 11 cycles with a sample-barcoded 5' primer and J-beta primers. Each CDR3 protein is one row after TCRdb ran MiXCR on the 5' RACE reads. The sample contains approximately 810,000 distinct CDR3 sequences, around 28% of which appear only once. The sample taken for sequencing was blood. These receptors were taken from a woman over 75 in good health.

This clonotype was observed a handful of times. V gene TRBV6-2 or TRBV6-3 combines with J gene TRBJ2-7, with 9 bases identical to TRBD2. The CDR3 has 13 amino acids. The V gene end was trimmed by 4 bases and the J gene end by 6 bases; junction bases not matched to a gene: 4. Germline V gene data show CDR1 as MNHEY and CDR2 as SVGEGT. CDR3: CASSWGLAGEQYF. In DNA form, the CDR3 reads TGTGCCAGCAGTTGGGGACTAGCAGGCGAGCAGTACTTC.

This clonotype showed up just a few times. A much more abundant neighbour one base away suggests this may be a read error. The chain recombines TRBV10-3 with TRBJ2-7; the D is unclear. V was pared by 4 bases and J by 2 bases, with 12 bases between. The CDR3 is 14 residues long. Per the germline V gene, CDR1 is ENHRY and CDR2 is SYGVKD. The CDR3 reads CAISGGQAAYEQYF. As DNA, the CDR3 is TGTGCCATCAGTGGGGGTCAGGCCGCCTACGAGCAGTACTTC.

Regarding this clonotype: A much larger clone differs from this one at a single base, so this may be a read error. The chain recombines TRBV7-9 with TRBJ2-1; 12 nucleotides line up with TRBD1. Germline values: CDR1 SEHNR, CDR2 FQNEAQ (reference sequence). This CDR3 has 15 residues. The CDR3 reads CASSSTGTGGNEQVF. The CDR3 DNA reads as TGTGCCAGCAGCTCTACCGGGACAGGGGGCAATGAGCAGGTCTTC.

This clonotype was recorded many times. The chain carries TRBV20-1 and TRBJ2-7; perhaps TRBD1 as D (5 bases). The CDR3 sequence is 13 residues long. The germline V gene encodes CDR1 DFQATT and CDR2 SNEGSKA (reference sequence). V was shortened by 4 bases and J by 4 bases, with 14 bases between the two germline ends. In nucleotides, the CDR3 is TGCAGTGCTACCACGCCGACAGAATACGAGCAGTACTTC. Protein product: CSATTPTEYEQYF.

This clonotype was counted at least ten times. The gene calls are TRBV20-1 and TRBJ2-1, with 10 bases matching TRBD2. The CDR3 consists of 15 residues. Per germline, CDR1 DFQATT and CDR2 SNEGSKA (reference sequence). Trimming cost V 3 bases and J 2 bases; bases outside gene matches: 4. CDR3 DNA sequence: TGCAGTGCTAGCGAAGCGGGGGGGCCCTACAATGAGCAGTTCTTC. Residues: CSASEAGGPYNEQFF.

This clonotype was seen many times. The V call is TRBV5-1, the J call TRBJ2-5, with TRBD2 identical over 9 bases. Germline lookup yields CDR1 SGHRS and CDR2 YFSETQ. Trimming took 4 bases from V and 1 from J; bases not matched to a gene: 2. This CDR3 has 14 residues. In nucleotides, the CDR3 is TGCGCCAGCAGCACGGGACTAGCCCAAGAGACCCAGTACTTC. It translates to CASSTGLAQETQYF.

As to this clonotype: Just one base apart from a much larger clone, this may be a read error. The gene calls are TRBV6-1 and TRBJ2-1; D perhaps matches TRBD2 (5 bases). Germline CDR1 MNHNS, CDR2 SASEGT. This CDR3 is built from 13 residues. The CDR3 is CASMEAVGNGQFF. As DNA, the CDR3 is TGTGCCAGCATGGAGGCAGTGGGCAATGGGCAGTTCTTC.

The rearrangement uses TRBV10-3 and TRBJ1-4, with a tentative D call TRBD1 (5 bases). This CDR3 spans 12 amino acids. Trimming removed 3 bases from V and 7 bases from J, with 6 bases in between. The germline V gene encodes CDR1 ENHRY and CDR2 SYGVKD. CDR3 sequence reads: CAISDDSEKLFF. The CDR3 DNA follows: TGTGCCATCAGTGATGACAGTGAAAAACTGTTTTTT.

This clonotype was recorded at least ten times. The chain couples TRBV6-6 to TRBJ2-5; 8 bases map to TRBD2. The CDR3 loop spans 14 amino acids. The V gene end was trimmed by 3 bases and the J gene end by 1 base; junction bases not matched to a gene: 1. The germline CDR1 and CDR2 sequences are MNHNY and SVGAGI (reference sequence). The CDR3 loop reads CASSYSGAQETQYF. The CDR3 DNA follows: TGTGCCAGCAGTTATAGCGGGGCCCAAGAGACCCAGTACTTC.

Of note for this clonotype: This may be a read error: a much more frequent sequence differs by one nucleotide. The V call is TRBV3-1, the J call TRBJ2-4; D possibly corresponds to TRBD2 (6 bases). TRBJ2-7 explains the end of the DNA better; the J call may be wrong. Germline values: CDR1 LGHDT, CDR2 YNNKEL (reference sequence). The CDR3 is 13 residues long. The CDR3 coding sequence is TGTGCCAGCAACCAAGCGGAGGGCTTCGAGCAGTACTTC. This encodes CASNQAEGFEQYF.

The V and J genes are TRBV5-4 and TRBJ1-4, with a weak D call TRBD1 (6 bases). The V gene lost 7 bases and the J gene lost 2 bases, with 18 bases spanning the gap. This CDR3 is 16 amino acids long. Germline V gives CDR1 SGHNT, CDR2 YYREEE (reference sequence). The CDR3 region has the DNA TGTGCCAGCGGCCTAGGGGGGACGAGGACTAATGAAAAACTGTTTTTT. Residues: CASGLGGTRTNEKLFF.

On this clonotype itself: A much more abundant neighbour one base away suggests this may be a read error. The V call is TRBV7-2, the J call TRBJ2-1; D perhaps matches TRBD2 (6 bases). Trimming removed 8 bases at V and 3 bases at J, with 11 bases between. Per germline, CDR1 SGHTA and CDR2 FQGNSA. CDR3 size: 13 residues. Here the CDR3 DNA reads TGTGCCAGCGGGGTGGGGGGCTACAATGAGCAGTTCTTC. It is translated as CASGVGGYNEQFF.

Of note for this clonotype: A read error may explain this, as a much larger clone is one base away. The V call is TRBV4-1, the J call TRBJ2-7; D is unresolved. Germline V gives CDR1 MGHRA, CDR2 YSYEKL. This CDR3 contains 12 residues. V lost 11 bases and J lost 2, with 13 bases in between. The CDR3 nucleotides read TGCGCCCGCCAGGTAGGGACCTACGAGCAGTACTTC. Its translation: CARQVGTYEQYF.

This clonotype came up many times. The V and J genes are TRBV20-1 and TRBJ2-7; D remains ambiguous. The CDR3 consists of 12 residues. Germline CDR1 is DFQATT and CDR2 is SNEGSKA (reference sequence). CDR3 amino acids: CRGGRLSYEQYF. CDR3 DNA sequence: TGCAGGGGCGGACGCCTCTCCTACGAGCAGTACTTC.

On this clonotype itself: With a much larger clone just one base away, this may be a read error. The rearrangement uses TRBV6-5 and TRBJ1-2; TRBD1 aligns across 10 bases. CDR3 size: 14 residues. Germline assignment: CDR1 MNHEY and CDR2 SVGAGI. The V and J ends lost 9 bases and 6 bases, in that order; junction bases with no gene match: 10. The CDR3 sequence is CASVPGQGCHGYTF. In DNA form, the CDR3 reads TGTGCCAGTGTCCCGGGACAGGGGTGTCATGGCTACACCTTC.

This clonotype was picked up a small number of times. This rearrangement joins TRBV6-6 to TRBJ1-2; 9 bases map to TRBD1. CDR3 size: 16 residues. V was pared by 6 bases and J by 3 bases, with 11 bases of the junction left unmatched. CDR1 and CDR2 (germline): MNHNY, SVGAGI (reference sequence). In nucleotides, the CDR3 is TGTGCCAGCAGCAGGGACAGGGTACAACGGGACTATGGCTACACCTTC. This translates into CASSRDRVQRDYGYTF.

The V and J genes are TRBV7-9 and TRBJ1-3; D unclear. The CDR3 runs 13 residues. V was shortened by 4 bases and J by 4 bases, with 8 bases between the two germline ends. Per germline, CDR1 SEHNR and CDR2 FQNEAQ (reference sequence). CDR3 DNA sequence: TGTGCCAGCAGCTGGGAGTCCGGAAACACCATATATTTT. Translation gives CASSWESGNTIYF.

This clonotype was found many times. The rearrangement joins TRBV7-2 to TRBJ2-7; D not resolved. The CDR3 is 13 amino acids. Germline-derived CDR1 and CDR2 are SGHTA and FQGNSA. The ends were cut back, 5 bases at V and 7 bases at J, with 15 bases in the middle. CDR3 bases: TGTGCCAGCAGCACCTCTGGACGAGGAGAGCAGTACTTC. It encodes CASSTSGRGEQYF.

The V and J genes are TRBV20-1 and TRBJ2-4, with 8 bases lining up with TRBD2. The closer fit of TRBJ2-5 to the DNA end suggests the J call may be wrong. Germline values: CDR1 DFQATT, CDR2 SNEGSKA (reference sequence). The CDR3 spans 15 residues. The CDR3 bases are TGCAGTGCTAGAGATTTGGCAGCGGGGGTAGAGACCCAGTACTTC. It translates to CSARDLAAGVETQYF.

In its sample, this clonotype was seen many times. The chain carries TRBV6-2 or TRBV6-3 and TRBJ1-2, with 7 bases that match TRBD1. J was trimmed by 2 bases and V by 0 bases; bases with no gene match: 6. Looked up from germline, CDR1 is MNHEY and CDR2 is SVGEGT. The CDR3 is 16 amino acids. Here the CDR3 DNA reads TGTGCCAGCAGTTACTCGAGGACAGGCCCCAACTATGGCTACACCTTC. Its translation: CASSYSRTGPNYGYTF.

This clonotype appeared many times. The CDR3 DNA sequence: TGTGCCAGCAGTCTGGCGGAGGCTGGCTACACCTTC. Translation gives CASSLAEAGYTF. The rearrangement uses TRBV12-3 or TRBV12-4 and TRBJ1-2, with D unclear. The CDR3 has 12 residues. The V gene lost 5 bases and the J gene lost 7 bases, with 11 bases spanning the gap.

This clonotype was recorded at least ten times. The chain carries TRBV7-2 and TRBJ2-7, with D tentatively TRBD2 (7 bases). The germline V and J ends were trimmed by 3 bases and 4 bases, with 13 bases remaining between them. The length of the CDR3 is 14 residues. Germline lookup yields CDR1 SGHTA and CDR2 FQGNSA. The CDR3 loop reads CASSLGGGWYEQYF. The CDR3, as DNA: TGTGCCAGCAGCTTGGGAGGGGGTTGGTACGAGCAGTACTTC.

V and J are TRBV21-1 and TRBJ1-6. TRBV21-1 is recorded as a pseudogene. CDR3 length: 13 residues. CDR3 nucleotide sequence: TGTGCCAGCATCGGAAGGGAGAATTCACCCCTCCACTTT. It yields the protein CASIGRENSPLHF.

This clonotype was found many times. V is TRBV3-1 and J is TRBJ1-2, with D tentatively TRBD1 (6 bases). Germline V gives CDR1 LGHDT, CDR2 YNNKEL (reference sequence). The CDR3 length is 15 residues. Trimming shortened V by 5 bases and J by 4 bases, and 17 bases separated the two germline ends. The CDR3 reads CASSKLQGLSYGYTF. Here the CDR3 DNA reads TGTGCCAGCAGCAAGTTACAGGGACTCTCCTATGGCTACACCTTC.

The CDR3 sequence: CASSLVSGGFYGYTF. In DNA form, the CDR3 reads TGTGCCAGCAGCTTAGTCTCAGGGGGCTTCTATGGCTACACCTTC. This chain joins TRBV7-6 and TRBJ1-2, with 8 nucleotides matching TRBD1. The CDR3 is 15 residues long. CDR1 is SGHVS, CDR2 FNYEAQ, per germline. V shed 1 base, J shed 4 bases, and the junction held 5 bases outside the gene matches.

This clonotype was picked up a small number of times. The chain employs TRBV7-2 and TRBJ1-1; D possibly corresponds to TRBD1 (5 bases). This CDR3 has 15 amino acids. CDR1 SGHTA and CDR2 FQGNSA come from the germline V gene. The V and J ends lost 0 bases and 4 bases respectively, with 12 bases between them. The CDR3 reads CASSLAGTLATEAFF. In DNA, the CDR3 is TGTGCCAGCAGCTTAGCAGGGACTTTAGCCACTGAAGCTTTCTTT.

This clonotype was detected only a few times. V gene TRBV20-1 combines with J gene TRBJ1-1; D is uncertain. Looked up from germline, CDR1 is DFQATT and CDR2 is SNEGSKA (reference sequence). This CDR3 comprises 15 residues. The V gene lost 0 bases and the J gene lost 6 bases, with 17 bases spanning the gap. CDR3 nucleotides: TGCAGTGCTAGAGATCGCCGGGGTAAGATCGCTGAAGCTTTCTTT. It yields the protein CSARDRRGKIAEAFF.

This clonotype was counted between two and nine times. V and J are TRBV7-9 and TRBJ1-1, with TRBD1 identical over 8 bases. Losses at the gene ends were 6 bases for V and 1 base for J; bases not matched to a gene: 4. Germline V CDR1 and CDR2: SEHNR, FQNEAQ (reference sequence). This CDR3 contains 14 residues. The CDR3 loop is CASSHRGANTEAFF. The CDR3 DNA reads as TGTGCCAGCAGTCACAGGGGGGCGAACACTGAAGCTTTCTTT.

At least ten counts were recorded for this clonotype. The chain carries TRBV18 and TRBJ1-2; 7 bases align to TRBD1. Per the germline V gene, CDR1 is KGHSH and CDR2 is LQKENI. The CDR3 is 14 residues long. The V segment lost 2 bases and the J segment 5 bases; nucleotides outside the gene matches: 5. In nucleotides, the CDR3 is TGTGCCAGCTCACCAGCCGGGACAGAGTATGGCTACACCTTC. Protein product: CASSPAGTEYGYTF.

This clonotype was counted ten times or more. The V and J genes are TRBV2 and TRBJ2-1, with TRBD1 matching over 8 bases. V gave up 7 bases and J gave up 14 bases; unmatched junction bases: 7. CDR1 and CDR2 from the germline V gene are SNHLY and FYNNEI. The CDR3 extends over 11 amino acids. The CDR3 DNA follows: TGTGCCAGCACGACCGGGACAGGAGAGTTCTTC. Its translation: CASTTGTGEFF.

This clonotype was detected ten times or more. The chain combines TRBV6-2 or TRBV6-3 with TRBJ2-7; D ambiguous. Trimming shortened V by 0 bases and J by 8 bases, and 11 bases separated the two germline ends. The CDR3 consists of 13 residues. Germline V gene lookup returns CDR1 MNHEY and CDR2 SVGEGT. The CDR3 is CASSYSTPPQQYF. CDR3 in DNA: TGTGCCAGCAGTTACTCCACCCCCCCACAGCAGTACTTC.

The chain joins TRBV12-3 or TRBV12-4 to TRBJ1-4, with D maybe TRBD1 (6 bases). V was clipped by 1 base and J by 8 bases, with 14 bases between them. The CDR3 consists of 15 residues. CDR3 residues: CASSLVRGEGEKLFF. CDR3 DNA: TGTGCCAGCAGTTTAGTCAGGGGAGAAGGAGAAAAACTGTTTTTT.